This TCR beta chain was identified in a study of OX40 agonist ivuxolimab in advanced cancers. For the study at large: Ivuxolimab, an agonistic anti-OX40 (CD134) antibody, was given to patients. A partial response was reached by three patients: one with hepatocellular carcinoma and two with cutaneous melanoma.

Autoimmune disease history or systemic immunosuppression was exclusionary. Generated by immunoSEQ multiplex PCR, the TCRdb table keeps only in-frame clones and is missing some. Of about 51,000 clones in the sample, over 65% were seen once. The germline gives CDR1 MDHEN, CDR2 SYDVKM. The CDR3 has 16 amino acids. V lost 7 bases, J lost 2 bases, and 9 bases stayed unmatched. The receptor's source is an adult with an advanced solid tumor such as melanoma, head and neck, liver or kidney cancer. The V and J genes are TRBV28 and TRBJ2-5; TRBD2 matches 11 bases. The material was CD4+ or CD8+ T cells sorted from blood, obtained in a trial of the OX40 agonist ivuxolimab. The chain's CDR3 is CASTALAGAGQETQYF. The CDR3 region has the DNA TGTGCCAGCACGGCACTAGCGGGAGCGGGGCAAGAGACCCAGTACTTC.